This TCR beta chain was identified in a study of cytomegalovirus exposure and HLA in healthy donors. Study background: A later analysis reported the 90 to 150 validation repertoires used the same platform as the roughly 700 first-cohort repertoires. Regarding the study as a whole: TCR beta chains numbering under 200 were designated cytomegalovirus-associated.

Sequenced by immunoSEQ multiplex PCR; TCRdb stores in-frame clones only, minus some. The sample yields roughly 200,000 clones, 81% seen once. These donors were members of the 120-subject validation cohort, a group separate from the approximately 670-subject first cohort. The CDR3 extends over 18 amino acids. Germline-derived CDR1 and CDR2 are MGHRA and YSYEKL. The junction had 12 bases not matched to a gene; V was cut back by 1 base and J by 5 bases. As to this clone: Its antigen is as yet unknown.

The sequence was obtained from a woman in her twenties or thirties in good health and CMV-seronegative. The V gene is TRBV4-1, the J gene TRBJ1-4; 8 bases are shared with TRBD1. Specimen: PBMCs. CDR3: CASSQGPVVDRGNEKLFF. In DNA, the CDR3 is TGCGCCAGCAGCCAAGGTCCGGTCGTCGACAGGGGAAATGAAAAACTGTTTTTT.